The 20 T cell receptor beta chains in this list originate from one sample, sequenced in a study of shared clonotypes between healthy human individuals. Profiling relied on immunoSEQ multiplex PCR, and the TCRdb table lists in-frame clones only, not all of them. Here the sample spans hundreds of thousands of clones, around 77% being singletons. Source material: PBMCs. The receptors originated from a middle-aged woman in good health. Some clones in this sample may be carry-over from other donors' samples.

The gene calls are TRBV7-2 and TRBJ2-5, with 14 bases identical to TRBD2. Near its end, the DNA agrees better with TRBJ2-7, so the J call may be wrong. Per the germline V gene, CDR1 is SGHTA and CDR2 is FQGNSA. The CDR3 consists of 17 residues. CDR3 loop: CASSLRLAGGRDYEQYF. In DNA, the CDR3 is TGTGCCAGCAGCCTGCGACTAGCGGGAGGGAGGGACTACGAGCAGTACTTC.

The CDR3 nucleotides read TGCGCCAGCAGTCCTCCGGGACAGGGGATCCAGCCCCAGCATTTT. Its protein product is CASSPPGQGIQPQHF. The chain couples TRBV4-1 to TRBJ1-5, with 10 nucleotides matching TRBD1. The CDR3 length is 15 residues. V gave up 6 bases and J gave up 7 bases; unmatched junction bases: 9. Germline CDR1 is MGHRA and CDR2 is YSYEKL.

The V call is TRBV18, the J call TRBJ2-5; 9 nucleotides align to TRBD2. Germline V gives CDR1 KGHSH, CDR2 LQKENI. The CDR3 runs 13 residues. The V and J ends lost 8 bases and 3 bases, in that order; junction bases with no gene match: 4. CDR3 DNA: TGTGCCAGCGCGGCTAGCGGGAAAGAGACCCAGTACTTC. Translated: CASAASGKETQYF.

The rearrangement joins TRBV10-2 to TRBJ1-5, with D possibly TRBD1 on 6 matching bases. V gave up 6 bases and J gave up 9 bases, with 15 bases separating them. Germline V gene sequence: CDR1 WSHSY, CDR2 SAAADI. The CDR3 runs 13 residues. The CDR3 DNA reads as TGCGCCAGCAGCCCGGGACAACGAACGCCCCAGCATTTT. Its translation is CASSPGQRTPQHF.

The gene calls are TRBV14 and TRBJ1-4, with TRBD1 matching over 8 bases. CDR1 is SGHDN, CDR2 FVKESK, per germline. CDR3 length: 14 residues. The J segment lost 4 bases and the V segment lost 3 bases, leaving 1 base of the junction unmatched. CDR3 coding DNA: TGTGCCAGCAGCCATGGACAGGGTAATGAAAAACTGTTTTTT. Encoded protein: CASSHGQGNEKLFF.

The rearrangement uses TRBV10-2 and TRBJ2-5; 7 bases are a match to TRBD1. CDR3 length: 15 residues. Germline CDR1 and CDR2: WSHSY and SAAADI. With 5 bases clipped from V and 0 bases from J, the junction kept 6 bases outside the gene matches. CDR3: CASSKGATYQETQYF. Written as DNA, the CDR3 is TGCGCCAGCAGTAAGGGGGCCACGTACCAAGAGACCCAGTACTTC.

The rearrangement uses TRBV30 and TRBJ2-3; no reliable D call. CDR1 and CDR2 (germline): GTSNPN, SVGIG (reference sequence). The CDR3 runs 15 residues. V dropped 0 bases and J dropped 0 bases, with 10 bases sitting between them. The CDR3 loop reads CAWSVLGPSTDTQYF. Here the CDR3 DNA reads TGTGCCTGGAGTGTTTTGGGCCCTAGCACAGATACGCAGTATTTT.

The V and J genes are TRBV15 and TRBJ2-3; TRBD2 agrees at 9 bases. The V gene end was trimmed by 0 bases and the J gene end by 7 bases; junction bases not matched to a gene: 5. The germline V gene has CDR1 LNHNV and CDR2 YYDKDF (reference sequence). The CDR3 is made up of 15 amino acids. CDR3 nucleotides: TGTGCCACCAGCAGAGATGCGGGAGGGCCCCATACGCAGTATTTT. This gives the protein CATSRDAGGPHTQYF.

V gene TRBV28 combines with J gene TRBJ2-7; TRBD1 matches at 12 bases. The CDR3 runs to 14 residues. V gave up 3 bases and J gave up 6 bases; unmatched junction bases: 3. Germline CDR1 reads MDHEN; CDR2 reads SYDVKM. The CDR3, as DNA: TGTGCCAGCAGTTTCCGGGACAGGGGGCTCGAGCAGTACTTC. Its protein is CASSFRDRGLEQYF.

For the CDR3, the DNA is TGTGCCAGCAGCCCGACAGGGACTCTACAAGAGACCCAGTACTTC. Protein: CASSPTGTLQETQYF. The chain uses TRBV7-9 and TRBJ2-5, with a tentative D call TRBD1 (7 bases). Trimming stripped 5 bases from V and 2 bases from J, with 15 bases between. This CDR3 spans 15 amino acids. Germline V lookup: CDR1 SEHNR, CDR2 FQNEAQ (reference sequence).

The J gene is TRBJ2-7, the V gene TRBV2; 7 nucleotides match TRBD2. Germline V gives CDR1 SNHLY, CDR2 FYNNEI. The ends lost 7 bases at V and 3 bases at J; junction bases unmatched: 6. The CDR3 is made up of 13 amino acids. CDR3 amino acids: CASTGAGVYEQYF. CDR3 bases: TGTGCCAGCACAGGCGCGGGAGTCTACGAGCAGTACTTC.

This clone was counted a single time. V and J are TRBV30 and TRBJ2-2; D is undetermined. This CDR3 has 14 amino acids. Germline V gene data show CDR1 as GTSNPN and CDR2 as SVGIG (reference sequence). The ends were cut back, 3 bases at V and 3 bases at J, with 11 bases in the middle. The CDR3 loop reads CAWSLSRYTGELFF. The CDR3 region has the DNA TGTGCCTGGAGCCTCAGTCGATACACCGGGGAGCTGTTTTTT.

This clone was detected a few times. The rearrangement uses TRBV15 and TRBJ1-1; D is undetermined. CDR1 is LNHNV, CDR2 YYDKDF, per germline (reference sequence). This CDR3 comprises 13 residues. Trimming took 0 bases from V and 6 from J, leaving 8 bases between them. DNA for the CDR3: TGTGCCACCAGCAGAGATAAAGGAGCTGAAGCTTTCTTT. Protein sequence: CATSRDKGAEAFF.

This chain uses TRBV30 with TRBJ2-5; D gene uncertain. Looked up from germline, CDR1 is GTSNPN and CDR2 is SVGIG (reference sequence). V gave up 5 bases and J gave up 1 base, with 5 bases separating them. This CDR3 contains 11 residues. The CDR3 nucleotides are TGTGCCTGGCGGATCCAAGAGACCCAGTACTTC. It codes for CAWRIQETQYF.

The CDR3 reads CAISESTATDTQYF. As DNA, the CDR3 is TGTGCCATCAGTGAGTCGACGGCCACAGATACGCAGTATTTT. The chain has TRBV10-3 and TRBJ2-3, with unresolved D. Trimming took off 0 bases at V and 2 bases at J, with 6 bases between the two ends. Germline CDR1 is ENHRY and CDR2 is SYGVKD. CDR3 length: 14 amino acids.

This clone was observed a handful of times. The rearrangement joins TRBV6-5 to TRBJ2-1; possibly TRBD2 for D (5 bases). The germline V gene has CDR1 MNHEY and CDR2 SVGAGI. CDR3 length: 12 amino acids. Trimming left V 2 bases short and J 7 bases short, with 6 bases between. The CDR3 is CASSYGGNEQFF. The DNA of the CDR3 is TGTGCCAGCAGTTACGGAGGTAATGAGCAGTTCTTC.

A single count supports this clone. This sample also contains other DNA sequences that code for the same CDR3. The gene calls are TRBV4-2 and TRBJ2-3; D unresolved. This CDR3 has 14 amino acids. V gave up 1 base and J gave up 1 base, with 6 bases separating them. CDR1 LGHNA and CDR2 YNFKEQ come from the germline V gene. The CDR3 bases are TGTGCCAGCAGCCAAGGCGGCGGCACAGATACGCAGTATTTT. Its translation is CASSQGGGTDTQYF.

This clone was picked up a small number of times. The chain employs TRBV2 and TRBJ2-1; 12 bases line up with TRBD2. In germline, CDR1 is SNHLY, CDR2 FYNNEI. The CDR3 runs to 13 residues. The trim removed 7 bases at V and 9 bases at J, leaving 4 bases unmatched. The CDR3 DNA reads TGTGCCAGCAACCTACTAGCGGGAGGTGAGCAGTTCTTC. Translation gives CASNLLAGGEQFF.

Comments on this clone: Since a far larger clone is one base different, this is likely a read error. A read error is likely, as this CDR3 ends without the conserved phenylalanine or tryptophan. The CDR3 sequence is CASSQDLGTGAEKLFL. The CDR3 DNA is TGCGCCAGCAGCCAAGATCTTGGGACAGGGGCCGAAAAACTGTTTTTA. This chain uses TRBV4-3 with TRBJ1-4, with 10 bases identical to TRBD1. Germline values: CDR1 LGHNA, CDR2 YSLEER. V shed 0 bases and J 8 bases; nucleotides not matched to a gene: 6. CDR3 size: 16 residues.

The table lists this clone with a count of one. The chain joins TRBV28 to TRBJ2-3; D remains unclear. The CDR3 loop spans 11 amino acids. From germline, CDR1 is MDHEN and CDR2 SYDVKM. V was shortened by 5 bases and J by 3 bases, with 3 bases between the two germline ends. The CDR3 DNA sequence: TGTGCCAGCAGTAGGACAGATACGCAGTATTTT. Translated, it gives CASSRTDTQYF. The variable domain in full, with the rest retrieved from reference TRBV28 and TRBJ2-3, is DVKVTQSSRYLVKRTGEKVFLECVQDMDHENMFWYRQDPGLGLRLIYFSYDVKMKEKGDIPEGYSVSREKKERFSLILESASTNQTSMYLCASSRTDTQYFGPGTRLTVL.